A single sample gave rise to the 30 T cell receptor beta chains below, sequenced in a study of blood T cell repertoires in COVID-19. The data were produced by immunoSEQ multiplex PCR, yet TCRdb's version contains in-frame clones alone and is incomplete. The sample consists of around 300,000 clones, 86% of them appearing once. Sequencing was performed on PBMCs or T cells enriched from blood (not recorded which). These receptors were collected from a woman younger than 30 who had recovered from COVID-19.

This CDR3 is CASSYKKYSNYGYTF. The CDR3 DNA sequence: TGTGCCAGCAGTTACAAGAAGTACTCTAACTATGGCTACACCTTC. This chain uses TRBV6-5 with TRBJ1-2, with no clear D. Trimming removed 2 bases from V and 0 bases from J, with 10 bases in between. Per the germline V gene, CDR1 is MNHEY and CDR2 is SVGAGI. This CDR3 has 15 amino acids.

V usage is TRBV5-6 and J usage is TRBJ2-3, with TRBD1 matching over 8 bases. The V segment lost 3 bases and the J segment 9 bases; nucleotides outside the gene matches: 15. The CDR3 loop spans 16 amino acids. Germline V CDR1 and CDR2: SGHDT, YYEEEE. CDR3 in DNA: TGTGCCAGCAGCTCGACAGGGGTTGGGGCGCGGGGCACGCAGTATTTT. This gives the protein CASSSTGVGARGTQYF. Complete variable domain (other parts from reference TRBV5-6 and TRBJ2-3): DAGVTQSPTHLIKTRGQQVTLRCSPKSGHDTVSWYQQALGQGPQFIFQYYEEEERQRGNFPDRFSGHQFPNYSSELNVNALLLGDSALYLCASSSTGVGARGTQYFGPGTRLTVL.

There are a few counts of this clone. The gene calls are TRBV18 and TRBJ1-1, with TRBD1 matching over 9 bases. The CDR3 length is 15 residues. Trimming cost V 1 base and J 1 base; bases outside gene matches: 1. Germline loops: CDR1 KGHSH, CDR2 LQKENI. As DNA, the CDR3 is TGTGCCAGCTCACCACAGGACAGGGGGAACACTGAAGCTTTCTTT. It encodes CASSPQDRGNTEAFF. The full variable domain, its missing parts supplied by reference TRBV18 and TRBJ1-1, is NAGVMQNPRHLVRRRGQEARLRCSPMKGHSHVYWYRQLPEEGLKFMVYLQKENIIDESGMPKERFSAEFPKEGPSILRIQQVVRGDSAAYFCASSPQDRGNTEAFFGQGTRLTVV.

V usage is TRBV5-6 and J usage is TRBJ1-1; a weak D match, TRBD1 (6 bases). V dropped 1 base and J dropped 4 bases, with 14 bases sitting between them. The CDR3 has 15 residues. Looked up from germline, CDR1 is SGHDT and CDR2 is YYEEEE. CDR3 bases: TGTGCCAGCAGCTTGAGTAGCAGGGGAACCACTGAAGCTTTCTTT. Its translation: CASSLSSRGTTEAFF.

The chain joins TRBV5-6 to TRBJ1-1; 8 bases fit TRBD1. CDR3 length: 15 residues. CDR1 SGHDT and CDR2 YYEEEE come from the germline V gene. V shed 0 bases, J shed 8 bases, and the junction held 9 bases outside the gene matches. CDR3 residues: CASSLADRVSFEAFF. The DNA of the CDR3 is TGTGCCAGCAGCTTGGCGGACAGGGTTAGCTTCGAAGCTTTCTTT.

This clone was counted a few times. The sample contains more than one DNA sequence encoding this CDR3. The chain employs TRBV9 and TRBJ2-1; 8 nucleotides align to TRBD2. The germline V gene encodes CDR1 SGDLS and CDR2 YYNGEE. The CDR3 runs 15 residues. Trimming took 0 bases from V and 8 from J; bases not matched to a gene: 7. Here the CDR3 DNA reads TGTGCCAGCAGCGTAGTGGGGGCGGGAGGAGATGAGCAGTTCTTC. It codes for CASSVVGAGGDEQFF.

The gene calls are TRBV6-4 and TRBJ2-3, with 7 bases that match TRBD1. The CDR3 has 15 residues. Germline CDR1 and CDR2: MRHNA and SNTAGT. Germline trimming cut 6 bases from V and 4 bases from J; bases unmatched to any gene: 10. CDR3 sequence reads: CASSRDRVGPDTQYF. The CDR3 DNA is TGTGCCAGCAGCCGCGACAGGGTGGGGCCAGATACGCAGTATTTT.

The chain employs TRBV4-3 and TRBJ2-1; 9 nucleotides align to TRBD2. CDR1 is LGHNA and CDR2 is YSLEER in the germline V gene. V gave up 7 bases and J gave up 0 bases; unmatched junction bases: 19. The CDR3 runs 20 residues. CDR3 loop: CASICPSGGFPLYSYNEQFF. The CDR3 DNA sequence: TGCGCCAGCATATGTCCAAGCGGGGGGTTTCCTCTTTACTCCTACAATGAGCAGTTCTTC.

In this sample, this clone turned up once. The rearrangement uses TRBV15 and TRBJ2-5; 7 bases match TRBD1. The V and J ends lost 1 base and 3 bases, in that order; junction bases with no gene match: 5. The CDR3 runs 15 residues. The germline gives CDR1 LNHNV, CDR2 YYDKDF (reference sequence). This CDR3 reads CATSRAPDREETQYF. The CDR3 DNA reads as TGTGCCACCAGCAGAGCCCCAGACAGGGAAGAGACCCAGTACTTC.

The rearrangement uses TRBV6-2 or TRBV6-3 and TRBJ1-5, with 7 bases identical to TRBD1. V was pared by 5 bases and J by 6 bases, with 10 bases of the junction left unmatched. The CDR3 extends over 15 amino acids. CDR1 is MNHEY and CDR2 is SVGEGT in the germline V gene. The CDR3 region has the DNA TGTGCCAGCAGTCGAACAGGGGCGGGGGGTCAGCCCCAGCATTTT. This translates into CASSRTGAGGQPQHF.

V gene TRBV7-2 combines with J gene TRBJ1-4; weak D call: TRBD1 (5 bases). Germline values: CDR1 SGHTA, CDR2 FQGNSA. Trimming removed 1 base at V and 7 bases at J, with 13 bases between. The CDR3 sequence is 15 residues long. CDR3 region: CASSLVRRETEKLFF. As DNA, the CDR3 is TGTGCCAGCAGCTTAGTCCGCAGGGAAACTGAAAAACTGTTTTTT.

The gene calls are TRBV7-3 and TRBJ2-7; D is perhaps TRBD2 (6 bases). The CDR3 contains 16 residues. Trimming removed 5 bases at V and 4 bases at J, with 21 bases between. Germline V gives CDR1 SGHTA, CDR2 FQGTGA. The CDR3 reads CASSPGTGEGRYEQYF. The CDR3 DNA reads TGTGCCAGCAGCCCCGGAACGGGGGAAGGAAGGTACGAGCAGTACTTC.

This rearrangement joins TRBV18 to TRBJ1-1, with D possibly matching TRBD1 (6 bases). Germline V gene sequence: CDR1 KGHSH, CDR2 LQKENI. Trimming took off 6 bases at V and 1 base at J, with 9 bases between the two ends. The CDR3 contains 13 residues. CDR3 sequence (DNA): TGTGCCAGCTCCACCAGGGGGAACACTGAAGCTTTCTTT. Translating gives CASSTRGNTEAFF.

This chain links TRBV5-1 with TRBJ2-7, with D tentatively TRBD1 (9 bases). This CDR3 region has 16 residues. In germline, CDR1 is SGHRS, CDR2 YFSETQ. Trimming stripped 7 bases from V and 5 bases from J, with 25 bases between. The DNA for the CDR3 is TGCGCCAGCCACCCTCGGGAGGGACAGGGTTTTGACGAGCAGTACTTC. Translation gives CASHPREGQGFDEQYF.

This chain links TRBV18 with TRBJ2-6; 7 bases are shared with TRBD1. This CDR3 is built from 18 residues. Germline V gives CDR1 KGHSH, CDR2 LQKENI. V was clipped by 3 bases and J by 0 bases; unmatched bases: 8. The CDR3 sequence is CASSPRIGQASGANVLTF. The CDR3, as DNA: TGTGCCAGCTCACCCAGAATAGGACAGGCCTCTGGGGCCAACGTCCTGACTTTC.

The chain links TRBV7-8 to TRBJ1-2, with 9 positions matching TRBD1. The CDR3 consists of 16 residues. Trimming cost V 4 bases and J 4 bases; bases outside gene matches: 10. The germline V gene encodes CDR1 SGHVS and CDR2 FQNEAQ. The CDR3 region has the DNA TGTGCCAGCAGCTCAGGACAGGGGCGGTCTATCTATGGCTACACCTTC. Translation: CASSSGQGRSIYGYTF.

In DNA form, the CDR3 reads TGTGCCAGCAGCGAATTGAGCGGGGGGTCCTACAATGAGCAGTTCTTC. This sequence encodes CASSELSGGSYNEQFF. This chain links TRBV3-1 (or the pseudogene TRBV3-2) with TRBJ2-1; 9 bases align to TRBD2. The CDR3 covers 16 residues. Germline V gene sequence: CDR1 LGHDT, CDR2 YNNKEL (reference sequence). Trimming at V came to 5 bases and at J to 1 base, leaving 6 bases not matched to a gene.

The chain recombines TRBV6-4 with TRBJ2-7, with 8 nucleotides matching TRBD2. Germline CDR1 reads MRHNA; CDR2 reads SNTAGT. Losses at the gene ends were 2 bases for V and 3 bases for J; bases not matched to a gene: 9. The CDR3 totals 16 residues. The CDR3 protein is CASSDQIAGGVYEQYF. In DNA, the CDR3 is TGTGCCAGCAGTGACCAGATTGCGGGGGGCGTCTACGAGCAGTACTTC.

The chain is built from TRBV20-1 and TRBJ2-5; no definite D call. Looked up from germline, CDR1 is DFQATT and CDR2 is SNEGSKA (reference sequence). Trimming left V 6 bases short and J 5 bases short, with 10 bases between. The CDR3 loop spans 11 amino acids. The CDR3 reads CSANSGETQYF. CDR3 DNA: TGCAGTGCCAATTCCGGGGAGACCCAGTACTTC.

V usage is TRBV9 and J usage is TRBJ2-7; possible D gene TRBD1, 5 bases. V was shortened by 0 bases and J by 0 bases, with 7 bases between the two germline ends. Germline values: CDR1 SGDLS, CDR2 YYNGEE. The CDR3 runs to 14 residues. The CDR3 loop reads CASSVARASYEQYF. In DNA form, the CDR3 reads TGTGCCAGCAGCGTAGCCAGGGCCTCCTACGAGCAGTACTTC.

This clone was observed once. The chain is built from TRBV20-1 and TRBJ2-7; the match to TRBD2 covers 10 bases. From germline, CDR1 is DFQATT and CDR2 SNEGSKA (reference sequence). The CDR3 extends over 14 amino acids. V dropped 3 bases and J dropped 5; count of bases not matched to a gene: 7. The CDR3 sequence: CSASRPSGRNEQYF. The CDR3 coding sequence is TGCAGTGCTAGTAGGCCTAGCGGGAGAAACGAGCAGTACTTC.

This sequence joins TRBV4-1 and TRBJ2-1; TRBD2 matches 7 bases. Unmatched junction bases numbered 14, after V lost 3 bases and J lost 3 bases. Germline-derived CDR1 and CDR2 are MGHRA and YSYEKL. The CDR3 spans 18 residues. The CDR3 DNA sequence: TGCGCCAGCAGCCACTCGGCCCTCTATAGCGGGCGCTACAATGAGCAGTTCTTC. Its translation: CASSHSALYSGRYNEQFF.

The V call is TRBV4-1, the J call TRBJ2-6; a weak D match, TRBD1 (5 bases). Germline CDR1 is MGHRA and CDR2 is YSYEKL. V was cut by 4 bases and J by 2 bases, with 9 bases left in between. This CDR3 spans 15 amino acids. CDR3 in DNA: TGCGCCAGCAGCCGGGCAGGGACTGGGGCCAACGTCCTGACTTTC. This encodes CASSRAGTGANVLTF.

V and J are TRBV9 and TRBJ2-5, with a tentative D call TRBD1 (5 bases). The CDR3 loop spans 15 amino acids. The germline gives CDR1 SGDLS, CDR2 YYNGEE. V lost 0 bases, J lost 0 bases, and 9 bases lay in between. CDR3 sequence reads: CASSVAGAYQETQYF. Written as DNA, the CDR3 is TGTGCCAGCAGCGTAGCTGGGGCATACCAAGAGACCCAGTACTTC.

The rearrangement uses TRBV19 and TRBJ1-2; D is possibly TRBD1 (5 bases). The ends were cut back, 6 bases at V and 3 bases at J, with 20 bases in the middle. CDR1 is LNHDA and CDR2 is SQIVND in the germline V gene (reference sequence). This CDR3 is built from 16 residues. This chain's CDR3 is CASRPGTGDLHYGYTF. CDR3 nucleotides: TGTGCCAGTAGGCCCGGGACGGGGGATTTGCACTATGGCTACACCTTC.

The chain uses TRBV7-2 and TRBJ1-2; D remains unclear. V was trimmed by 4 bases and J by 5 bases, leaving 17 bases between them. The V gene's germline CDR1 is SGHTA and CDR2 FQGNSA. The CDR3 is 15 residues long. CDR3 residues: CASSSREFLGYGYTF. In DNA, the CDR3 is TGTGCCAGCAGCTCTCGGGAGTTTTTGGGGTATGGCTACACCTTC.

CDR3 DNA sequence: TGTGCCAGCAGTTTGCCACTGACAGGCACAGATACGCAGTATTTT. Translated: CASSLPLTGTDTQYF. The gene calls are TRBV28 and TRBJ2-3, with D possibly being TRBD1 (5 bases). Germline values: CDR1 MDHEN, CDR2 SYDVKM. The CDR3 extends over 15 amino acids. Trimming pared 3 bases from V and 1 base from J, leaving 11 bases between.

The V call is TRBV27, the J call TRBJ1-5, with a tentative D call TRBD1 (6 bases). The germline V gene encodes CDR1 MNHEY and CDR2 SMNVEV (reference sequence). The CDR3 has 13 amino acids. V gave up 7 bases and J gave up 4 bases, with 11 bases separating them. The DNA for the CDR3 is TGTGCCAGCACGGCAGGGGAAAATCAGCCCCAGCATTTT. Translating gives CASTAGENQPQHF.

V gene TRBV18 combines with J gene TRBJ1-4, with 7 bases fitting TRBD1. Germline CDR1 is KGHSH and CDR2 is LQKENI. Trimming at V came to 3 bases and at J to 5 bases, leaving 6 bases not matched to a gene. The CDR3 contains 15 residues. The CDR3: CASSPLTGSNEKLFF. CDR3 bases: TGTGCCAGCTCACCTTTGACAGGGAGCAATGAAAAACTGTTTTTT. The full variable domain, rest sourced from reference TRBV18 and TRBJ1-4, is NAGVMQNPRHLVRRRGQEARLRCSPMKGHSHVYWYRQLPEEGLKFMVYLQKENIIDESGMPKERFSAEFPKEGPSILRIQQVVRGDSAAYFCASSPLTGSNEKLFFGSGTQLSVL.

In DNA form, the CDR3 reads TGTGCCAGCAGTTCCCTTGGACAGGCCAGATGGGACTACACCTTC. Translating gives CASSSLGQARWDYTF. This chain connects TRBV6-5 to TRBJ1-2, with TRBD1 identical over 7 bases. Trimming cost V 4 bases and J 10 bases; bases outside gene matches: 15. This CDR3 spans 15 amino acids. CDR1 is MNHEY and CDR2 is SVGAGI in the germline V gene.